This TCR beta chain was profiled in a study of Graves' ophthalmopathy and Graves' hyperthyroidism. Broader study findings: Most expanded clonotypes in thyroid above 0.001 frequency also showed up in blood.

The study amplified TCR beta CDR3 regions using RNA transcripts. An opening RT-PCR round employed HTBI primers and preceded a second-round multiplex PCR. TCRdb itself ran the multiplex PCR reads through MiXCR, one entry per CDR3 protein. The sample lists hundreds of thousands of distinct CDR3 sequences, about a fifth occurring once. Comment on this clonotype: Its specificity is unknown.

V lost 5 bases and J 0 bases, leaving 13 bases between the germline ends. This CDR3 comprises 15 residues. Germline loops: CDR1 LNHDA, CDR2 SQIVND (reference sequence). Isolation of PBMCs was performed using over 9.5 ml of fresh peripheral blood. The chain carries TRBV19 and TRBJ1-1; D not certain. This clonotype was sampled from a woman aged 18-35 years with stable Graves' hyperthyroidism. Some clones in this sample may be carry-over from other donors' samples. Sequencing was performed on peripheral blood. CDR3 in DNA: TGTGCCAGTAGTCCCTTGGGCCCTATGAACACTGAAGCTTTCTTT. It encodes CASSPLGPMNTEAFF.